This T cell receptor beta chain was retrieved from a study of cytomegalovirus exposure and HLA in healthy donors. Primers: 60 Vbeta forward and 13 Jbeta reverse. Sequencing was performed with immunoSEQ multiplex PCR; in TCRdb, only in-frame clones are kept and a portion is missing. The table includes about 77,000 clones, around three quarters detected once. Trimming cost V 0 bases and J 13 bases, with 13 bases left between them. This CDR3 is built from 13 residues. Per the germline V gene, CDR1 is KGHSH and CDR2 is LQKENI. The chain employs TRBV18 and TRBJ2-1, with D maybe TRBD1 (6 bases). The TCR originated in a man aged 35-49 years in good health and CMV-seronegative. Sequencing used PBMCs. The CDR3 here is CASSPPMVGAQFF. CDR3 sequence (DNA): TGTGCCAGCTCACCACCGATGGTGGGGGCCCAGTTCTTC.